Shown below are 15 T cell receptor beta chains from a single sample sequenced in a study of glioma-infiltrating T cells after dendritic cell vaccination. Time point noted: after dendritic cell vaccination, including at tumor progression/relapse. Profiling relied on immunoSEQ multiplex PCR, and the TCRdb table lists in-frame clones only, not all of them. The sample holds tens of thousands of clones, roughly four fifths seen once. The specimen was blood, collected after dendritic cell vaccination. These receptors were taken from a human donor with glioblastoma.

The CDR3: CASSPSHGELTEAFF. DNA for the CDR3: TGTGCCAGCTCACCCTCACACGGGGAGCTGACTGAAGCTTTCTTT. The chain couples TRBV18 to TRBJ1-1, with D unclear. The V and J ends lost 3 bases and 5 bases respectively, with 16 bases between them. Per germline, CDR1 KGHSH and CDR2 LQKENI. The CDR3 length is 15 residues.

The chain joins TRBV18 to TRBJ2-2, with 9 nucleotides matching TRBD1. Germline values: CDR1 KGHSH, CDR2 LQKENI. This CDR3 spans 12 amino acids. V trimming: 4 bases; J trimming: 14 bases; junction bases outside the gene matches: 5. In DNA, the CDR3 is TGTGCCAGCTCACAAGGGACAGGGAAACTGTTTTTT. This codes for CASSQGTGKLFF.

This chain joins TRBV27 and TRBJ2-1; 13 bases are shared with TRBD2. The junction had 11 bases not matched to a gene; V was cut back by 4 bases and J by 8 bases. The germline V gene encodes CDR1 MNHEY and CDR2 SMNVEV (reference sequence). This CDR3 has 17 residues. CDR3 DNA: TGTGCCAGCAGTTACAGGGGACGGACTAGCGGGGGATATGAGCAGTTCTTC. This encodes CASSYRGRTSGGYEQFF.

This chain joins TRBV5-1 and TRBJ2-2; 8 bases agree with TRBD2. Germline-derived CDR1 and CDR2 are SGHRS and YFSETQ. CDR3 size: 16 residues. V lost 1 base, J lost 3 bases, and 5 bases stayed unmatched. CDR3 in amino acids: CASSLSGRVDTGELFF. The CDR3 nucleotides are TGCGCCAGCAGCTTGTCCGGGAGGGTCGACACCGGGGAGCTGTTTTTT.

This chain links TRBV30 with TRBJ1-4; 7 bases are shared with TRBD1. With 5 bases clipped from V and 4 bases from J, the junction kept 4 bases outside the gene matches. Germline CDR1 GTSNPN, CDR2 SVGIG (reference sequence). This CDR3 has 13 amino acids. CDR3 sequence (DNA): TGTGCCTGGGAGACAGGGTATAATGAAAAACTGTTTTTT. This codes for CAWETGYNEKLFF.

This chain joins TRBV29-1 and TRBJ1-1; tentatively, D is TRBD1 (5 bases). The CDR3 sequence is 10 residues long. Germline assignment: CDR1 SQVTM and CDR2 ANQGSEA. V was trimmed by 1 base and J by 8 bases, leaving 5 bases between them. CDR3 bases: TGCAGCGTTGAAGGGACAGAAGCTTTCTTT. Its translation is CSVEGTEAFF. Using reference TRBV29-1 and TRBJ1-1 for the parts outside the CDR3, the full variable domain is SAVISQKPSRDICQRGTSLTIQCQVDSQVTMMFWYRQQPGQSLTLIATANQGSEATYESGFVIDKFPISRPNLTFSTLTVSNMSPEDSSIYLCSVEGTEAFFGQGTRLTVV.

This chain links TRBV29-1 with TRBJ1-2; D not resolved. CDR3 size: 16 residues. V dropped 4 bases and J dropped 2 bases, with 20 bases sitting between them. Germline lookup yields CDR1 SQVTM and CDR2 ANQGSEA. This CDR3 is CSVVTWREGHNYGYTF. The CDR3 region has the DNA TGCAGCGTTGTAACTTGGAGGGAAGGCCACAACTATGGCTACACCTTC.

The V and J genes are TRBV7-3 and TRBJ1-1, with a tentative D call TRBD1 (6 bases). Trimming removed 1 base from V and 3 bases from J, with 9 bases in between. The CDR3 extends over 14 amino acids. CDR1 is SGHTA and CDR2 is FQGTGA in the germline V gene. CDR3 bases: TGTGCCAGCAGCTTAAAAGGGGGGGACACTGAAGCTTTCTTT. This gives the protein CASSLKGGDTEAFF.

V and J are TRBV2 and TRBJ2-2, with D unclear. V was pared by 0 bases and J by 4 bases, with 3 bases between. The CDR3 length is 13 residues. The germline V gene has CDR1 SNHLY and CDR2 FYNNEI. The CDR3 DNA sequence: TGTGCCAGCAGTGAAGCGCGCACCGGGGAGCTGTTTTTT. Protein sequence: CASSEARTGELFF. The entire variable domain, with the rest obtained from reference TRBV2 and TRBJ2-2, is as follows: EPEVTQTPSHQVTQMGQEVILRCVPISNHLYFYWYRQILGQKVEFLVSFYNNEISEKSEIFDDQFSVERPDGSNFTLKIRSTKLEDSAMYFCASSEARTGELFFGEGSRLTVL.

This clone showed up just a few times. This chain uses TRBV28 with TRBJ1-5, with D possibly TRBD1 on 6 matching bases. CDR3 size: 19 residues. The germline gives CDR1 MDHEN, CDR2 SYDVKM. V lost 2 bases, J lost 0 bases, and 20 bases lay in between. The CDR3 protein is CASSLGPQGPITSNQPQHF. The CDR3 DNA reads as TGTGCCAGCAGTTTAGGACCTCAGGGGCCCATCACTAGCAATCAGCCCCAGCATTTT.

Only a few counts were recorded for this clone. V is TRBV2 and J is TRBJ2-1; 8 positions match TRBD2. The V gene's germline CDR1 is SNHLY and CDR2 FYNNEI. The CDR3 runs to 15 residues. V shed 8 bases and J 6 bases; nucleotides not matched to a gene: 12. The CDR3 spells CASGGPGGPFNEQFF. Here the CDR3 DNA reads TGTGCCAGCGGGGGACCGGGGGGGCCGTTCAATGAGCAGTTCTTC.

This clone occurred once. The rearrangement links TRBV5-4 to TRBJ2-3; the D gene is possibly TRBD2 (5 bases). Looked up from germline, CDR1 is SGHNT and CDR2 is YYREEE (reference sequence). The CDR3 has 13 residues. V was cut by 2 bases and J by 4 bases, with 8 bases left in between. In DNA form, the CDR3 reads TGTGCCAGCAGCTTCCCCGGGGCAGATACGCAGTATTTT. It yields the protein CASSFPGADTQYF.

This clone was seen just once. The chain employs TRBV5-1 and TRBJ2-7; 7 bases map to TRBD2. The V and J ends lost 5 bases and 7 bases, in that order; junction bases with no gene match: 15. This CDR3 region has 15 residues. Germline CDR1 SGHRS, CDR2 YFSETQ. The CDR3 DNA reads TGCGCCAGCAGGATGGACTCGGGGAGGGGAGTAGAGCAGTACTTC. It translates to CASRMDSGRGVEQYF.

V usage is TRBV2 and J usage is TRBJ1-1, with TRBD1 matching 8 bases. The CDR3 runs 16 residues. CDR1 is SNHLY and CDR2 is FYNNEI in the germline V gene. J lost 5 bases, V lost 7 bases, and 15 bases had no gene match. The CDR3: CASTPDGVRGQTEAFF. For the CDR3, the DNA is TGTGCCAGCACCCCGGACGGGGTCAGGGGGCAAACTGAAGCTTTCTTT.

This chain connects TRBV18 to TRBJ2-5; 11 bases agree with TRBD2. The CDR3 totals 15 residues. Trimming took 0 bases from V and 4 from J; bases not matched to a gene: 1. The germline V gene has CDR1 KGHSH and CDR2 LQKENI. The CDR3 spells CASSPPLAGGETQYF. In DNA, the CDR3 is TGTGCCAGCTCACCACCCCTAGCGGGGGGAGAGACCCAGTACTTC.